The T cell receptor beta chain described here comes from a study of blood T cell repertoires in COVID-19. V was pared by 8 bases and J by 5 bases, with 19 bases between. The CDR3 has 14 amino acids. Germline V gene sequence: CDR1 LNHDA, CDR2 SQIVND (reference sequence). Per the authors' pipeline: Amplification from reference gene primers served as the basis for estimated nucleated cell counts. Assay: immunoSEQ multiplex PCR; the TCRdb copy retains only in-frame clones and omits some. Clone size and V and J calls were adopted from that table, with D and trimming inferred from the DNA. The repertoire holds 220,000 or so clones, with around 90% as singletons.

This clonotype was obtained from a man under 40 who had been exposed to COVID-19. The chain combines TRBV19 with TRBJ2-7; D perhaps matches TRBD1 (5 bases). Source material: PBMCs or T cells enriched from blood (not recorded which). The CDR3 nucleotides are TGTGCCAGTTGGAACAGGTCCCCAGGTGACGAGCAGTACTTC. It yields the protein CASWNRSPGDEQYF.